The source of this T cell receptor (beta chain) is a study of tumor-infiltrating lymphocytes in primary liver carcinoma. It was from approximately 20-30 mg of unsorted bulk tissue that RNA and DNA were co-extracted. The germline V gene encodes CDR1 SGHAT and CDR2 FQNNGV. The CDR3 is made up of 12 amino acids. Comments on this clonotype: Since a much larger clone is just one base distant, this may be a read error.

Starting from 450 to 500 ng of total RNA, TCR beta cDNA was produced with a primer in the constant region. Employing slightly modified ARM-PCR, three nested multiplex PCR rounds were run, and these gave rise to the TCR beta libraries. Primers for the first two PCR rounds were TRBV1-TRBV30 forward primers and a C-beta reverse primer (about 9 cycles per round). TCRdb fed the multiplex PCR reads into MiXCR, producing one record per CDR3 protein. The sample records around 56,000 distinct CDR3 sequences, 60% to 85% being singletons. The sample was liver tumor tissue from sampling region 2. The subset was: tumor region T2, inferior pole. This clonotype was sampled from a man aged 35 to 55 with primary liver carcinoma and hepatitis B virus infection. The chain recombines TRBV11-2 with TRBJ2-7; D might be TRBD2 (6 bases). The CDR3, as DNA: TGTGCCAGCATCTTAGCGGCCGGCGAGCAGTACTTC. This sequence encodes CASILAAGEQYF.